This T cell receptor (beta chain) was found in a study of blood T cells in healthy people across ages. The study, taken as a whole, reports: It was the long-lived donors that had more naive CD4+ cells and higher diversity than aged donors. TCR beta diversity, measured per million T cells, fell in a roughly linear way with age.

Combining a sample-barcoded 5' primer with a J-beta primer mix, a second PCR ran for about 7 to 11 cycles. TCRdb re-derived calls from the 5' RACE reads in MiXCR, one entry per CDR3 protein. This sample has 500,000 to 600,000 distinct CDR3 sequences, with roughly a quarter found just once. This clonotype was recorded a few times. Its antigen remains unidentified. Germline V CDR1 and CDR2: MNHEY, SVGEGT. The V and J ends lost 6 bases and 9 bases, in that order; junction bases with no gene match: 7. This CDR3 is built from 12 residues. The sequence was obtained from a woman between 65 and 79 years old in good health. This chain uses TRBV6-2 or TRBV6-3 with TRBJ2-5, with 7 bases that match TRBD2. Sequencing was done on a sample of blood. The CDR3 bases are TGTGCCAGCAGCCGGAGCGGGACGGCCCAGTACTTC. Its protein is CASSRSGTAQYF.